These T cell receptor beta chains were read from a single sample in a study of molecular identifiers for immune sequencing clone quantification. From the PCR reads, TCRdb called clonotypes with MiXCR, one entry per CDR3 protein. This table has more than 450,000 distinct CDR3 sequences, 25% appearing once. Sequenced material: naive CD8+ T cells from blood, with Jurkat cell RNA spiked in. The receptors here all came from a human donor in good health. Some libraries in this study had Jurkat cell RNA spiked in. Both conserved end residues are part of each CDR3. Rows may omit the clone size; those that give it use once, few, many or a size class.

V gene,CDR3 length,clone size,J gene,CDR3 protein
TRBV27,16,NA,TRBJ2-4,CASSLSHGAFLNIQYF
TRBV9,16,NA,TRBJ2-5,CASSVEGRGSQETQYF
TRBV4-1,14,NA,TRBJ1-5,CASSHPGQNQPQHF
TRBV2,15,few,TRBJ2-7,CASFRGLAGGDEQYF
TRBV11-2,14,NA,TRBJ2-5,CASSWTGGQETQYF
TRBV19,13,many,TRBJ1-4,CASTGGTNEKLFF
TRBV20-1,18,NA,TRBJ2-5,CSARVGLAGGPIQETQYF
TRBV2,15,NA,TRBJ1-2,CASRKGSGQNYGYTF
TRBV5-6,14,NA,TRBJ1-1,CASSFGGYNTEAFF
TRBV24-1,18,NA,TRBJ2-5,CATSDTHGTKGDQETQYF
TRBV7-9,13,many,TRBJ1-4,CASRGTGKEKLFF
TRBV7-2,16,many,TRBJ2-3,CASSLRTGRLTDTQYF
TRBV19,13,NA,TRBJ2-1,CASRVPSGNEQFF
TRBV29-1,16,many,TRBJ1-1,CSAGVREGSWNTEAFF
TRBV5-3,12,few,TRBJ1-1,CASSLGANPAFF
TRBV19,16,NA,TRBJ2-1,CASSIDGTSVYNEQFF
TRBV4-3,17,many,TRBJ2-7,CASSQDSAGVGSYEQYF
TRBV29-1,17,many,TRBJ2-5,CSVEDNTAGGPQETQYF
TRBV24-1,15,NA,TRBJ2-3,CATRDRGWKTDTQYF
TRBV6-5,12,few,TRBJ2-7,CASSNGGSWQYF
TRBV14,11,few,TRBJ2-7,CASSQDLDQYF
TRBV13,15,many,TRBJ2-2,CASSPDRANTGELFF
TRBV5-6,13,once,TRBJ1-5,CASSSWGGQPQHF
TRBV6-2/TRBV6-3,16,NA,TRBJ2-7,CASNPPGQGSSYEQYF
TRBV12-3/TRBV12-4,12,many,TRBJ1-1,CASSLGDNQAFF
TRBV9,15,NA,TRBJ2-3,CASSAIAGGPDTQYF
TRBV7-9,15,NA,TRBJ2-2,CASSLYGPTTGELFF
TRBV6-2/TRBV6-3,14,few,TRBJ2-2,CASSPWGRSGELFF
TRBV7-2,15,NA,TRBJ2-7,CASSLEGEFYYEQYF
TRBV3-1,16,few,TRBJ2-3,CASSQWTTGNTDTQYF
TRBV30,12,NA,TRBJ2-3,CAWEKFTDTQYF
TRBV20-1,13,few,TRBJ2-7,CSARWLAGHEQYF
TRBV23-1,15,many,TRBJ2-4,CASSRTGGVGVIQYF
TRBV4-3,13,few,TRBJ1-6,CASSQAYNVPLHF
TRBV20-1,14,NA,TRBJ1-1,CSARDFHSNTEAFF
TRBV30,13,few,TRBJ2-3,CAWSVIRADTQYF
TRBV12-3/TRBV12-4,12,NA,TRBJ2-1,CASGTGDNEQFF
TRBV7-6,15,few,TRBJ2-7,CASSSGTGWSYEQYF
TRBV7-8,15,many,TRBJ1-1,CASSYAGGRGTEAFF
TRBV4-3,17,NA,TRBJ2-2,CASSQDLRGPNTGELFF
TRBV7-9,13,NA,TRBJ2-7,CASSFPASYEQCF
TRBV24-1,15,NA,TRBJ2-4,CATSDLRDRGNIQYF
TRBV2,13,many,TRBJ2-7,CASSGSIAYEQYF
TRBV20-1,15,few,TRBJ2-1,CSAGPHISSYNEQFF
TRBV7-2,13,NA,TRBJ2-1,CASSSDRTNEQFF
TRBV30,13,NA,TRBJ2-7,CAQRTRGIYAQHF
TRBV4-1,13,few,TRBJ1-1,CASSQVPDREAFF
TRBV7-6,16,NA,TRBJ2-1,CASSLVGLAGDNEQFF
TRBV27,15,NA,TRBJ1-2,CASSMTARNSYGYTF
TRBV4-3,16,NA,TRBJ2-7,CASSLDQVARIYVQYF
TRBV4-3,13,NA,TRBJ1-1,CASSQGTECEAFF
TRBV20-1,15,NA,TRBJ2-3,CSARGLAPRTDTQYF
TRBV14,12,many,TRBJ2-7,CASSPHGYEQYF